A single sample is the source of the 15 T cell receptor beta chains below, sequenced in a study of circulating and synovial CD4+ cells in juvenile arthritis. Repertoires were generated with immunoSEQ multiplex PCR, while TCRdb's copy carries only in-frame clones and drops some. The profile shows about 33,000 clones, 90% to 95% of them singletons. Sequences were obtained from CD4+ T cells from blood. The receptors were sampled from a human donor with juvenile idiopathic arthritis.

This clone came up once. V gene TRBV18 combines with J gene TRBJ1-5, with D possibly matching TRBD1 (5 bases). Between the trimmed V and J ends, which lost 8 bases and 5 bases, there was a span of 16 bases. CDR3 size: 14 residues. From germline, CDR1 is KGHSH and CDR2 LQKENI. The DNA of the CDR3 is TGTGCCAGCCTACCAGTGGGGGGTGATCAGCCCCAGCATTTT. Encoded protein: CASLPVGGDQPQHF.

This clone appeared once. The chain joins TRBV29-1 to TRBJ1-4; 10 nucleotides match TRBD1. The CDR3 is 11 amino acids. V shed 3 bases, J shed 17 bases, and the junction held 6 bases outside the gene matches. Germline-derived CDR1 and CDR2 are SQVTM and ANQGSEA. The CDR3 spells CSVDFGTGVFF. CDR3 coding DNA: TGCAGCGTTGATTTTGGGACAGGGGTTTTTTTT.

This chain joins TRBV7-9 and TRBJ2-5, with D possibly TRBD2 on 6 matching bases. Trimming removed 1 base at V and 5 bases at J, with 17 bases between. The CDR3 spans 16 residues. From germline, CDR1 is SEHNR and CDR2 FQNEAQ (reference sequence). The CDR3 loop is CASSLDREWGVETQYF. CDR3 sequence (DNA): TGTGCCAGCAGCTTAGACCGTGAATGGGGGGTGGAGACCCAGTACTTC. Combining the CDR3 with reference TRBV7-9 and TRBJ2-5 gives the whole variable domain DTGVSQNPRHKITKRGQNVTFRCDPISEHNRLYWYRQTLGQGPEFLTYFQNEAQLEKSRLLSDRFSAERPKGSFSTLEIQRTEQGDSAMYLCASSLDREWGVETQYFGPGTRLLVL.

In its sample, this clone was seen once. This chain links TRBV5-4 with TRBJ2-3, with D possibly being TRBD2 (7 bases). V was clipped by 2 bases and J by 3 bases, with 16 bases between them. The CDR3 length is 16 residues. CDR1 is SGHNT, CDR2 YYREEE, per germline (reference sequence). CDR3 DNA sequence: TGTGCCAGCAGCTTTGATGGGGGGGCAAGGACAGATACGCAGTATTTT. This codes for CASSFDGGARTDTQYF.

The chain employs TRBV25-1 and TRBJ1-2, with D hard to call. CDR1 is MGHDK, CDR2 SYGVNS, per germline. The CDR3 is made up of 12 amino acids. Trimming stripped 2 bases from V and 9 bases from J, with 10 bases between. CDR3 loop: CASSEVSGSYTF. CDR3 bases: TGTGCCAGCAGTGAAGTATCGGGGAGCTACACCTTC.

This chain uses TRBV5-4 with TRBJ2-2, with D tentatively TRBD2 (5 bases). Germline V gives CDR1 SGHNT, CDR2 YYREEE (reference sequence). CDR3 length equals 15 residues. Trimming stripped 3 bases from V and 0 bases from J, with 9 bases between. CDR3 DNA sequence: TGTGCCAGCAGCTCCTTAGCGTCGAACACCGGGGAGCTGTTTTTT. Its translation: CASSSLASNTGELFF.

In DNA, the CDR3 is TGTGCCTGGAAGGCGGCAGGGGGCAATGAGCAGTTCTTC. Translated: CAWKAAGGNEQFF. This chain connects TRBV30 to TRBJ2-1, with TRBD1 matching 7 bases. V dropped 4 bases and J dropped 6; count of bases not matched to a gene: 6. Germline V gene data show CDR1 as GTSNPN and CDR2 as SVGIG (reference sequence). The CDR3 totals 13 residues.

The V and J genes are TRBV10-3 and TRBJ2-4, with 8 bases identical to TRBD1. V lost 0 bases, J lost 4 bases, and 5 bases stayed unmatched. CDR3 length: 16 amino acids. From germline, CDR1 is ENHRY and CDR2 SYGVKD. Here the CDR3 reads CAISESIRDRKNIQYF. In DNA form, the CDR3 reads TGTGCCATCAGTGAGTCGATCCGGGACAGGAAAAACATTCAGTACTTC.

The gene calls are TRBV19 and TRBJ1-5, with D possibly being TRBD1 (6 bases). Trimming removed 2 bases at V and 0 bases at J, with 8 bases between. The CDR3 consists of 15 residues. Germline loops: CDR1 LNHDA, CDR2 SQIVND (reference sequence). The CDR3 DNA sequence: TGTGCCAGTAGTATAAAGGGGGATAGCAATCAGCCCCAGCATTTT. It codes for CASSIKGDSNQPQHF.

The chain recombines TRBV5-1 with TRBJ2-5; no definite D call. The CDR3 extends over 11 amino acids. The V end was cut by 4 bases, the J end by 3 bases, with 4 bases between. Germline V gene data show CDR1 as SGHRS and CDR2 as YFSETQ. The CDR3 spells CASSVKETQYF. The CDR3 DNA reads as TGCGCCAGCAGCGTCAAAGAGACCCAGTACTTC. Filled out from reference TRBV5-1 and TRBJ2-5, the complete variable domain reads KAGVTQTPRYLIKTRGQQVTLSCSPISGHRSVSWYQQTPGQGLQFLFEYFSETQRNKGNFPGRFSGRQFSNSRSEMNVSTLELGDSALYLCASSVKETQYFGPGTRLLVL.

The rearrangement uses TRBV19 and TRBJ1-5; weak D call: TRBD1 (5 bases). The length of the CDR3 is 15 residues. The V and J ends lost 1 base and 2 bases respectively, with 9 bases between them. Germline assignment: CDR1 LNHDA and CDR2 SQIVND (reference sequence). CDR3 coding DNA: TGTGCCAGTAGTATAGGGGGAGGGGGCAATCAGCCCCAGCATTTT. Its translation is CASSIGGGGNQPQHF.

This chain joins TRBV9 and TRBJ2-1, with 7 bases that match TRBD1. The ends lost 4 bases at V and 4 bases at J; junction bases unmatched: 5. This CDR3 spans 14 amino acids. The V gene's germline CDR1 is SGDLS and CDR2 YYNGEE. This chain's CDR3 is CASSPGTVYNEQFF. The CDR3 nucleotides read TGTGCCAGCAGCCCCGGGACAGTATACAATGAGCAGTTCTTC.

The chain is built from TRBV7-6 and TRBJ2-7, with TRBD2 matching over 7 bases. There are 13 residues in the CDR3. The germline V gene has CDR1 SGHVS and CDR2 FNYEAQ. J gave up 3 bases and V 8 bases, and 7 bases lay outside the gene matches. The CDR3 DNA sequence: TGTGCCAGCCAATCCTTAGCGGGCTACGAGCAGTACTTC. Translation: CASQSLAGYEQYF.

The chain couples TRBV30 to TRBJ2-7, with 11 bases aligning to TRBD2. From germline, CDR1 is GTSNPN and CDR2 SVGIG (reference sequence). CDR3 length equals 13 residues. With V trimmed by 8 bases and J by 1 base, 4 bases remained unmatched. In nucleotides, the CDR3 is TGTGCCAGGGGGACTAGCGGTTCCTACGAGCAGTACTTC. Its protein is CARGTSGSYEQYF.

The rearrangement joins TRBV28 to TRBJ2-3; D gene ambiguous. With 3 bases removed from V and 2 bases from J, the gap between germline ends came to 3 bases. CDR3 length: 12 amino acids. CDR1 is MDHEN, CDR2 SYDVKM, per germline. In DNA, the CDR3 is TGTGCCAGCAGTTTGGCCACAGATACGCAGTATTTT. It yields the protein CASSLATDTQYF.